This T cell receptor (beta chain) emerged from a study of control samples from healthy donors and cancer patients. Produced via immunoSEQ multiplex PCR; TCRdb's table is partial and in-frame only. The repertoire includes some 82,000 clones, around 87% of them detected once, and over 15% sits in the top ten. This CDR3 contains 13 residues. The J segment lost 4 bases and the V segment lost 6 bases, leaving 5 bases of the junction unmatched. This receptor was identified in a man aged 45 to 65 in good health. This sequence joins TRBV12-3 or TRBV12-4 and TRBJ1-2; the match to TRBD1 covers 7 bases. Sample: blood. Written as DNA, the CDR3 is TGTGCCAGCAGAGAACAGGGGAGCTATGGCTACACCTTC. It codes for CASREQGSYGYTF.